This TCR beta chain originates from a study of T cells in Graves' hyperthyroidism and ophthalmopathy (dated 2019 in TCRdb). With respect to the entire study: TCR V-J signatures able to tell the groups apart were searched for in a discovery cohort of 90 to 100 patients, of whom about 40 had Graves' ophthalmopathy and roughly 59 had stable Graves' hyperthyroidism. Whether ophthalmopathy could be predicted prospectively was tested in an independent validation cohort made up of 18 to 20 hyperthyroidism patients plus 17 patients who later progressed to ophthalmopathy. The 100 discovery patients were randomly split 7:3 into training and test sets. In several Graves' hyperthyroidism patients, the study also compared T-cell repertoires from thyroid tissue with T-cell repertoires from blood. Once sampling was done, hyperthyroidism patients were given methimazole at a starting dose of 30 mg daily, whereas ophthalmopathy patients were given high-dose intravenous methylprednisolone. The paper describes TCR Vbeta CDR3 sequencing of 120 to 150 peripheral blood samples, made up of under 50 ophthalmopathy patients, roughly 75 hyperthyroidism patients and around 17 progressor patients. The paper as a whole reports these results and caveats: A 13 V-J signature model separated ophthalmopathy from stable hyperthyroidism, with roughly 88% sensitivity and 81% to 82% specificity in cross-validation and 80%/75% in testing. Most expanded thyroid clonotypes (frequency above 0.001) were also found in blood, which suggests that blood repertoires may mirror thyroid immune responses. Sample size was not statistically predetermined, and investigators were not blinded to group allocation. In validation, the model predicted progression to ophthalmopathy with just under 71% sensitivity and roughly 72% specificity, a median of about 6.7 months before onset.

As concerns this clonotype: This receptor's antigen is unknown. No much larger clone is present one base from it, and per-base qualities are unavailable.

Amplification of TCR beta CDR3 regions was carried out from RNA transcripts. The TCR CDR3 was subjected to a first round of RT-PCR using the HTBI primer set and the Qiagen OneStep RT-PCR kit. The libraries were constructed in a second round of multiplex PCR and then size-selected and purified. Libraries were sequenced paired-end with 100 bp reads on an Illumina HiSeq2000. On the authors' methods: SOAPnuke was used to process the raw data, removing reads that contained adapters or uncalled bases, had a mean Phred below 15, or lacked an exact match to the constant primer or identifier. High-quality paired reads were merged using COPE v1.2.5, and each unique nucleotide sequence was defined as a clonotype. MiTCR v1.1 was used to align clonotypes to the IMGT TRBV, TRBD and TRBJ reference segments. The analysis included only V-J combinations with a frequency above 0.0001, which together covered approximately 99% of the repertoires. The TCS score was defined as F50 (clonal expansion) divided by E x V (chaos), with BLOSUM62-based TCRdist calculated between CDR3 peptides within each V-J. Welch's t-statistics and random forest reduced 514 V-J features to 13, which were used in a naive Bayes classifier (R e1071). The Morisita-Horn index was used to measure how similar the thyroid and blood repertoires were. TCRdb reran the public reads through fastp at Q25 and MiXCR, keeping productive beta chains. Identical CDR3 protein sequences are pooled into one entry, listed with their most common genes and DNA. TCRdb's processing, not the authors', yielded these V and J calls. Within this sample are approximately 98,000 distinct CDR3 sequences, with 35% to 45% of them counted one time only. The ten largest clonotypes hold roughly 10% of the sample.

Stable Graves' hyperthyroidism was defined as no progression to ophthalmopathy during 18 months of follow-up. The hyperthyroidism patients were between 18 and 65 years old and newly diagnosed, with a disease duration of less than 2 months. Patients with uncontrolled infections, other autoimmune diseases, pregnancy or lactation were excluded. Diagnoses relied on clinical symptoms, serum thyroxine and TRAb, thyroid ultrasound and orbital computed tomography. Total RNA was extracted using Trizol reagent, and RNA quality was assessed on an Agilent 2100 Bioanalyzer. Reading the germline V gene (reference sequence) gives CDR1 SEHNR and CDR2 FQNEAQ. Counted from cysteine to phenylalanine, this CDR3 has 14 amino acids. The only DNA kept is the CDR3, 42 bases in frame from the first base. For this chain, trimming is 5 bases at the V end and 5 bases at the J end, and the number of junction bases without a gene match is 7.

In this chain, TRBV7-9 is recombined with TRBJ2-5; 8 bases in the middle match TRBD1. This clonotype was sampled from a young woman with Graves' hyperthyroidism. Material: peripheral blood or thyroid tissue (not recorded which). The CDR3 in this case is CASSHGQGAETQYF. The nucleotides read TGTGCCAGCAGCCACGGACAGGGTGCGGAGACCCAGTACTTC.